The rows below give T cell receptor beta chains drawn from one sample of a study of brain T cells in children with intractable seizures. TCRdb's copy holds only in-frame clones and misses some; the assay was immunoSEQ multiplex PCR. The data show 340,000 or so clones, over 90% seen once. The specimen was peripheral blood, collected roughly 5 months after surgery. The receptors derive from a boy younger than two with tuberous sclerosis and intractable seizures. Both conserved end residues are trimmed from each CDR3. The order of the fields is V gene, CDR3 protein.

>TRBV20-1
SARFGDGYT
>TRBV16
ASSPLAGGQETQY
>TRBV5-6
ASTLGSGLVGTGELF
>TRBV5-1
ASSTGTGGVQPQH
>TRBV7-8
ASSFGTASGNTIY
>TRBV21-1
ASSNLCDTSNQPQH
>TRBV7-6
ASSLVLARTGGPPLTYNEQF
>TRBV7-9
ASSPEWSAGANEKLF
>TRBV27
ASSFGGYQPQH
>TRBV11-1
ASSFLSPRTGYT
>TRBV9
ASSVTDNQDTEAF
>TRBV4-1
ASSQTDRVKTGELF
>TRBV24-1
ATSSIFGTGLAEQGDTQY
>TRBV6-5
ASSYSWGTDTQY
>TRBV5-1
ASSISGEQF
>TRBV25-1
ASIRRNEQF
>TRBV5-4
ASRRGGKSYNEQF
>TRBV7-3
ASSLRPTPGGTEAF
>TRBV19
ASSRADYSNQPQH
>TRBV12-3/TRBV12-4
ASTMTGGDEQF
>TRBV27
ASSPGLALSRRETQY
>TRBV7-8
ASSALNRGYGYT
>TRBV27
ASRLIREGGELF
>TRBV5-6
ASSFVVNTEAF
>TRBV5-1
ASSDAGGPAIEQY
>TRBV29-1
SGVWGTGTEAF
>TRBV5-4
ASSPRTGGETEAF
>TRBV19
ASSMKRGANTEAF
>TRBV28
ASSTGYTEAF
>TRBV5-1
ASRQGETFNEKLF
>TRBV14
ASSPSQLRDSELRTMGYT
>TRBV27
ASSQGTPSYNEQF
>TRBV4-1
ASSQISTDTQY
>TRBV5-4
ASSLAGTGNSPLH
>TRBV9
ASTPGSSYEQY
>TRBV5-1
ASSQGPIGQQETQY
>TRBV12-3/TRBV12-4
ASSFEKNEQF
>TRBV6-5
ASSYGGRMVNTIY
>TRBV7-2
ASSPAGAPTYEQY
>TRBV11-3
ASSRSGSAGYEQY
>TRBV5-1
ASNWGTDTGELF
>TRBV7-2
ASSLDKRANYGYT
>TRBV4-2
ASSQEISGVSSYNEQF
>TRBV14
ASSQFRFYEQY
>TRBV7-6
ASSLVLANPRYNEQF
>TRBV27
ASSPRRQMPNYGYT
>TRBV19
ASSIRGSRTEAF
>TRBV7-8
ASSGEGWNEQF
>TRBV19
ASSPGGTSMNTEAF
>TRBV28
ASSVATGSTGELF
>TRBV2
ASSSQGGPQH
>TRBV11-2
ASSLLETQY
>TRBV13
ASSQDWNNEQF
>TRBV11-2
ASSSGQIEQPQH